This is a list of T cell receptor beta chains from one sample in a study of blood T cell repertoires in COVID-19. Using immunoSEQ multiplex PCR, the repertoire was profiled, and TCRdb retains in-frame clones only, with some absent. Here the sample spans 200,000 to 300,000 clones, around nine tenths being singletons. Sequenced input: peripheral blood. Receptor source: a man aged 40-50 years who had recovered from COVID-19. Each CDR3 is given with its conserved first and last residue. D genes are given only for firm matches. Only part of the rows carry a size: once, few, many, or a class if the clone is expanded.

>.|TRBJ2-1|TRBV5-1|.
CASSLVSYNEQFF
TGCGCCAGCAGCTTGGTATCTTACAATGAGCAGTTCTTC
>TRBD1|TRBJ1-1|TRBV14|.
CASSQDNRGMGVAFF
TGTGCCAGCAGCCAAGATAACAGGGGGATGGGCGTAGCTTTCTTT
>TRBD2|TRBJ2-1|TRBV12-5|.
CASGLVLASGGPDLYNEQFF
TGTGCTAGTGGTTTGGTACTGGCTAGCGGGGGGCCCGACCTCTACAATGAGCAGTTCTTC
>TRBD2|TRBJ2-7|TRBV4-2|.
CASSPSAGTSIHEQYF
TGTGCCAGCAGTCCTTCTGCCGGGACTAGTATTCACGAGCAGTACTTC
>TRBD2|TRBJ2-7|TRBV27|.
CASSTWTSGKILYEQYF
TGTGCCAGCAGTACCTGGACTAGCGGGAAGATCCTCTACGAGCAGTACTTC
>TRBD2|TRBJ2-1|TRBV6-2/TRBV6-3|.
CASSYPREGQFF
TGTGCCAGCAGTTACCCGCGGGAGGGGCAGTTCTTC
>TRBD2|TRBJ2-1|TRBV7-6|.
CASSTLAWRGHNEQFF
TGTGCCAGCAGCACACTAGCGTGGAGAGGCCACAATGAGCAGTTCTTC
>TRBD2|TRBJ2-7|TRBV11-2|.
CASSPGWTSGKGEQYF
TGTGCCAGCAGTCCCGGTTGGACTAGCGGGAAAGGCGAGCAGTACTTC
>.|TRBJ2-7|TRBV10-2|once
CASKHGGEQYF
TGCGCCAGCAAGCATGGAGGTGAGCAGTACTTC
>TRBD1|TRBJ2-7|TRBV27|.
CASSYRGLLYEQYF
TGTGCCAGCAGTTATAGGGGGCTCTTGTACGAGCAGTACTTC
>TRBD1|TRBJ1-5|TRBV10-2|many
CASSWTGGNQPQHF
TGCGCCAGCAGTTGGACAGGGGGAAATCAGCCCCAGCATTTT
>.|TRBJ2-2|TRBV7-2|.
CASSPAGADTGELFF
TGTGCCAGCAGCCCCGCGGGGGCAGACACCGGGGAGCTGTTTTTT
>TRBD2|TRBJ2-1|TRBV5-6|.
CASSRGTRANEQFF
TGTGCCAGCAGCCGCGGGACTAGAGCCAATGAGCAGTTCTTC
>.|TRBJ1-3|TRBV27|.
CASSLTTSGNTIYF
TGTGCCAGCAGTTTAACAACCTCTGGAAACACCATATATTTT
>TRBD1|TRBJ1-2|TRBV30|.
CAWSGQGLLLGGYTF
TGTGCCTGGAGCGGACAGGGACTGCTTTTGGGAGGCTACACCTTC
>TRBD2|TRBJ2-5|TRBV11-2|.
CASSLGSLPGGETQYF
TGTGCCAGCAGCTTAGGATCCCTCCCCGGGGGGGAGACCCAGTACTTC
>.|TRBJ2-1|TRBV5-1|.
CASSLMTNPTSQQFF
TGCGCCAGCAGCTTGATGACTAACCCTACATCGCAGCAGTTCTTC
>.|TRBJ2-7|TRBV5-6|.
CASSEEVLSYEQYF
TGTGCCAGCAGCGAGGAGGTCCTCTCCTACGAGCAGTACTTC
>TRBD1|TRBJ2-3|TRBV9|.
CASSVVLGQGPTDTQYF
TGTGCCAGCAGCGTAGTCCTCGGACAGGGACCCACAGATACGCAGTATTTT
>TRBD2|TRBJ2-2|TRBV6-2/TRBV6-3|.
CASSSRGGDDGELFF
TGTGCCAGCAGTTCCCGCGGGGGGGATGACGGGGAGCTGTTTTTT
>TRBD2|TRBJ2-3|TRBV7-8|.
CASSPLAGALSSTDTQYF
TGTGCCAGCAGCCCACTAGCGGGAGCATTATCTAGCACAGATACGCAGTATTTT
>.|TRBJ1-5|TRBV5-8|few
CASSPTGISNQPQHF
TGTGCCAGCAGCCCAACAGGAATTAGCAATCAGCCCCAGCATTTT
>.|TRBJ2-1|TRBV12-3/TRBV12-4|.
CASSPDPPVEEFF
TGTGCCAGCAGTCCAGACCCGCCCGTCGAGGAGTTCTTC
>TRBD2|TRBJ2-5|TRBV6-5|once
CASTGLAGSQGTQYF
TGTGCCAGCACCGGACTAGCGGGGTCCCAGGGGACCCAGTACTTC
>TRBD1|TRBJ2-7|TRBV4-3|.
CASSQDGQGTYEQYF
TGCGCCAGCAGCCAAGATGGACAGGGGACCTACGAGCAGTACTTC
>.|TRBJ1-4|TRBV10-3|.
CAISEPTVGEKLFF
TGTGCCATCAGTGAGCCGACAGTCGGTGAAAAACTGTTTTTT
>.|TRBJ2-1|TRBV6-4|.
CASSDRAGPYNEQFF
TGTGCCAGCAGTGACCGTGCGGGTCCATACAATGAGCAGTTCTTC
>.|TRBJ2-7|TRBV5-1|.
CASSLRSSYEQYF
TGCGCCAGCAGCCTCCGCAGCTCCTACGAGCAGTACTTC
>.|TRBJ1-5|TRBV20-1|few
CSASNRALGSNQPQHF
TGCAGTGCTAGTAACAGGGCTTTGGGTAGCAATCAGCCCCAGCATTTT